This record concerns one T cell receptor beta chain sequence. Its cognate antigen is unknown. The record originates from a study of blood T cells in healthy people across ages. General study findings and limits: Naive CD4+ cell counts and diversity both ran higher in long-lived than in aged donors.

A second PCR, run for roughly 7 to 11 cycles, used a sample-barcoded 5' primer plus a J-beta primer mix. TCRdb passed the 5' RACE reads through MiXCR, listing each CDR3 protein once. The sample shows 1.5 million or so distinct CDR3 sequences, approximately 43% of them seen only once. Source material: blood. The TCR was taken from a woman between 18 and 29 years old in good health.

The CDR3 sequence is CASSLYPSGRAAEQYF. CDR3 coding DNA: TGTGCCAGCAGCTTATACCCTAGCGGGAGGGCCGCTGAGCAGTACTTC. This chain uses TRBV7-2 with TRBJ2-7; 12 nucleotides align to TRBD2. Germline CDR1 SGHTA, CDR2 FQGNSA. This CDR3 region has 16 residues. J was trimmed by 7 bases and V by 2 bases; bases with no gene match: 9.